The text below deals with one T cell receptor beta chain. Its antigen is as yet unknown. These data originate in a study of cytomegalovirus exposure and HLA in healthy donors. Overall study: Genetic ancestry analysis placed more than 80% of the 300 to 500 donors that were genotyped in the Caucasian-associated cluster. Overall study findings and caveats: Evidence from a later analysis indicated that most CMV-associated TCR beta chains looked HLA-restricted. Reports credit the classifier with highly specific, highly sensitive diagnosis of cytomegalovirus status. Researchers left out some V segments, among them TRBV6-2 and TRBV6-3, as indistinguishable.

Looked up from germline, CDR1 is SGDLS and CDR2 is YYNGEE. The V segment lost 2 bases and the J segment 2 bases; nucleotides outside the gene matches: 7. This CDR3 has 17 amino acids. Primers: 60 Vbeta forward and 13 Jbeta reverse. Profiling relied on immunoSEQ multiplex PCR, and the TCRdb table lists in-frame clones only, not all of them. This table has about 120,000 clones, over 70% appearing once. Material: PBMCs. The TCR sequence derives from a woman aged 45-60 years in good health and CMV-seronegative. The chain uses TRBV9 and TRBJ2-2; TRBD2 agrees at 9 bases. This chain's CDR3 is CASSVGGRALNTGELFF. CDR3 sequence (DNA): TGTGCCAGCAGCGTCGGCGGGAGGGCCCTAAACACCGGGGAGCTGTTTTTT.